These 6 T cell receptor beta chains came from one sample sequenced in a study of cytomegalovirus exposure and HLA in healthy donors. Vbeta (60) and Jbeta (13) primers were used in the PCR. The repertoire was sequenced with immunoSEQ multiplex PCR; TCRdb's copy has only in-frame clones and lacks some. Of 150,000 to 180,000 clones in the sample, about 80% were seen once. The sequenced sample consisted of PBMCs. Receptors were obtained from a man between 25 and 39 years old in good health and CMV-seropositive.

This clone was seen once. This sequence joins TRBV15 and TRBJ2-2; tentative D call: TRBD1 (6 bases). Germline V gene data show CDR1 as LNHNV and CDR2 as YYDKDF (reference sequence). Trimming removed 2 bases at V and 7 bases at J, with 14 bases between. The CDR3 has 15 residues. The CDR3 DNA is TGTGCCACCAGCAGACCGACAGGAGAGAACGGGGAGCTGTTTTTT. It translates to CATSRPTGENGELFF.

This chain links TRBV7-8 with TRBJ2-2; 7 bases match TRBD2. Trimming at V came to 7 bases and at J to 6 bases, leaving 11 bases not matched to a gene. Germline V gene sequence: CDR1 SGHVS, CDR2 FQNEAQ. CDR3 size: 15 residues. The CDR3 region is CASKERDYQAGELFF. In DNA form, the CDR3 reads TGTGCCAGCAAAGAACGGGACTATCAGGCCGGGGAGCTGTTTTTT. Together with reference TRBV7-8 and TRBJ2-2, the CDR3 gives the full variable domain: GAGVSQSPRYKVAKRGQDVALRCDPISGHVSLFWYQQALGQGPEFLTYFQNEAQLDKSGLPSDRFFAERPEGSVSTLKIQRTQQEDSAVYLCASKERDYQAGELFFGEGSRLTVL.

The J gene is TRBJ2-7, the V gene TRBV29-1; 8 bases fit TRBD1. Trimming at V came to 6 bases and at J to 6 bases, leaving 13 bases not matched to a gene. Per the germline V gene, CDR1 is SQVTM and CDR2 is ANQGSEA. The CDR3 is 14 amino acids. CDR3 protein: CSVVWTGLLGEQYF. The DNA for the CDR3 is TGCAGCGTGGTATGGACAGGGCTCCTCGGCGAGCAGTACTTC.

The chain combines TRBV25-1 with TRBJ2-7; D not certain. Germline CDR1 MGHDK, CDR2 SYGVNS. The CDR3 runs to 13 residues. Deletions cut 3 bases from V and 6 bases from J, with 12 bases between. The CDR3 nucleotides are TGTGCCAGCAGTGACAATCCTAGTGGCGAGCAGTACTTC. This gives the protein CASSDNPSGEQYF.

The rearrangement links TRBV11-3 to TRBJ2-3; weak D call: TRBD2 (6 bases). Germline CDR1 SGHNT, CDR2 YENEEA. Trimming stripped 0 bases from V and 4 bases from J, with 14 bases between. This CDR3 is built from 16 residues. The CDR3 nucleotides are TGTGCCAGCAGCTTAGATGGCCCGGGGGAGGCAGATACGCAGTATTTT. Amino acid sequence: CASSLDGPGEADTQYF. The full variable domain, its missing parts supplied by reference TRBV11-3 and TRBJ2-3, is EAGVVQSPRYKIIEKKQPVAFWCNPISGHNTLYWYLQNLGQGPELLIRYENEEAVDDSQLPKDRFSAERLKGVDSTLKIQPAELGDSAVYLCASSLDGPGEADTQYFGPGTRLTVL.

The V and J genes are TRBV2 and TRBJ1-1; 8 nucleotides align to TRBD1. CDR1 and CDR2 (germline): SNHLY, FYNNEI. V lost 6 bases and J lost 5; bases outside the gene matches: 8. The CDR3 has 14 residues. CDR3 in amino acids: CASSDDRGWTEAFF. CDR3 bases: TGTGCCAGCAGCGATGACAGGGGTTGGACTGAAGCTTTCTTT.